This entry lists 19 T cell receptor beta chains sequenced from one sample in a study of shared clonotypes between healthy human individuals (dated by TCRdb to the early 2020s). CD8 naive samples consisted of CD45RO-negative cells that were positively selected for CCR7, yielding a CD45RA+CCR7+ population without TemRA cells. Library preparation was by the immunoSEQ multiplex PCR assay. The immuneACCESS repertoire file appears here via TCRdb, limited to in-frame rearrangements. These files lack a portion of the clones; in checked studies, under half of the deficit traces to unresolved V genes, and the cause of the others is not known. The sample records a few million clones, 90% to 95% of which are singletons. The ten largest clones capture over 1.5% of the sample. The sequencing input was naive CD8+ T cells from PBMCs. Per the publication, the cell subset or site label means: CD45RA+CCR7+. The origin of the receptors is a man between 18 and 29 years old in good health. Some clones in this sample may be carry-over from other donors' samples.

The gene calls are TRBV9 and TRBJ1-1, with 7 bases matching TRBD1. Per germline, CDR1 SGDLS and CDR2 YYNGEE. The CDR3 loop spans 14 amino acids. V shed 3 bases, J shed 3 bases, and the junction held 5 bases outside the gene matches. The CDR3 nucleotides are TGTGCCAGCAGCGGACCAACAGGGGACACTGAAGCTTTCTTT. Translation: CASSGPTGDTEAFF.

V usage is TRBV7-2 and J usage is TRBJ1-2; D possibly corresponds to TRBD1 (5 bases). Germline lookup yields CDR1 SGHTA and CDR2 FQGNSA. The CDR3 contains 12 residues. Trimming stripped 1 base from V and 8 bases from J, with 8 bases between. CDR3: CASSLGGEGYTF. The CDR3 DNA sequence: TGTGCCAGCAGCTTAGGGGGCGAGGGCTACACCTTC.

This chain links TRBV5-6 with TRBJ2-7; D is perhaps TRBD1 (6 bases). CDR3 size: 15 residues. V gave up 0 bases and J gave up 3 bases, with 13 bases separating them. Germline V CDR1 and CDR2: SGHDT, YYEEEE. In nucleotides, the CDR3 is TGTGCCAGCAGCTTGGTGGGACAAACCTACTACGAGCAGTACTTC. Translation: CASSLVGQTYYEQYF.

This rearrangement joins TRBV4-1 to TRBJ2-7; 7 nucleotides match TRBD2. V lost 0 bases, J lost 5 bases, and 10 bases stayed unmatched. Germline CDR1 MGHRA, CDR2 YSYEKL. This CDR3 has 16 residues. CDR3 amino acids: CASSQEAYGRPHEQYF. In DNA form, the CDR3 reads TGCGCCAGCAGCCAAGAGGCGTACGGGAGGCCCCACGAGCAGTACTTC.

The chain combines TRBV19 with TRBJ2-1; a possible D gene is TRBD2 (6 bases). V was trimmed by 10 bases and J by 9 bases, leaving 22 bases between them. The CDR3 is 14 amino acids. Germline lookup yields CDR1 LNHDA and CDR2 SQIVND (reference sequence). The CDR3 nucleotides are TGTGCCACCACGAGCAAGGGAGGTCAGGGTGAGCAGTTCTTC. This encodes CATTSKGGQGEQFF.

The chain recombines TRBV4-2 with TRBJ2-1, with D maybe TRBD1 (5 bases). The CDR3 runs to 15 residues. The ends were cut back, 1 base at V and 1 base at J, with 8 bases in the middle. Germline CDR1 is LGHNA and CDR2 is YNFKEQ. CDR3 sequence (DNA): TGTGCCAGCAGCCAAGCCTCAGGGTCCTACAATGAGCAGTTCTTC. Amino acid sequence: CASSQASGSYNEQFF.

The rearrangement uses TRBV10-2 and TRBJ2-1; D gene ambiguous. This CDR3 spans 13 amino acids. Germline loops: CDR1 WSHSY, CDR2 SAAADI. The V end lost 4 bases, the J end lost 6 bases, and 10 bases lay between the germline ends. As DNA, the CDR3 is TGCGCCAGCAGTGCAAATGAACGCAATGAGCAGTTCTTC. Amino acid sequence: CASSANERNEQFF.

As regards this clone: The junction shows a germline mismatch at one end, possibly a read error. This rearrangement joins TRBV2 to TRBJ2-4; possible D gene TRBD1, 5 bases. There are 14 residues in the CDR3. Per germline, CDR1 SNHLY and CDR2 FYNNEI. CDR3 bases: TGTGCCAGCCGTGAGACAGCAACCAAAAACATTCAGTACTTC. Amino acid sequence: CASRETATKNIQYF.

The genes are TRBV5-1 and TRBJ1-4; D is undetermined. This CDR3 has 15 amino acids. Trimming took 4 bases from V and 1 from J, leaving 11 bases between them. Germline CDR1 SGHRS, CDR2 YFSETQ. CDR3 region: CASSATHGTNEKLFF. CDR3 coding DNA: TGCGCCAGCAGCGCAACTCACGGAACTAATGAAAAACTGTTTTTT.

The chain combines TRBV5-6 with TRBJ2-4, with TRBD1 matching 8 bases. CDR3 length equals 16 residues. CDR1 and CDR2 from the germline V gene are SGHDT and YYEEEE. J lost 5 bases, V lost 4 bases, and 11 bases had no gene match. The CDR3 sequence: CASSGQGDIPENIQYF. The CDR3 region has the DNA TGTGCCAGCAGCGGACAGGGAGACATCCCGGAAAACATTCAGTACTTC.

V is TRBV18 and J is TRBJ2-3, with D perhaps TRBD1 (6 bases). Trimming took 2 bases from V and 5 from J, leaving 8 bases between them. The germline CDR1 and CDR2 sequences are KGHSH and LQKENI. This CDR3 comprises 13 residues. The CDR3 DNA sequence: TGTGCCAGCTCACCAACAGGGTTAGATACGCAGTATTTT. Translation: CASSPTGLDTQYF. The whole variable domain, filled in from reference TRBV18 and TRBJ2-3, reads NAGVMQNPRHLVRRRGQEARLRCSPMKGHSHVYWYRQLPEEGLKFMVYLQKENIIDESGMPKERFSAEFPKEGPSILRIQQVVRGDSAAYFCASSPTGLDTQYFGPGTRLTVL.

Only one count was recorded for this clone. The V call is TRBV6-1, the J call TRBJ2-3, with D perhaps TRBD2 (5 bases). Germline CDR1 and CDR2: MNHNS and SASEGT. The V end was cut by 2 bases, the J end by 2 bases, with 14 bases between. The CDR3 runs 16 residues. CDR3 nucleotides: TGTGCCAGCAGTGAAATGGGGAGCGGCTTCACAGATACGCAGTATTTT. Its protein is CASSEMGSGFTDTQYF.

V usage is TRBV14 and J usage is TRBJ2-2; the D gene is possibly TRBD2 (5 bases). Germline V lookup: CDR1 SGHDN, CDR2 FVKESK. CDR3 length: 14 residues. V gave up 1 base and J gave up 4 bases, with 7 bases separating them. The CDR3 loop reads CASSQGLLTGELFF. The CDR3 DNA follows: TGTGCCAGCAGCCAAGGACTACTCACCGGGGAGCTGTTTTTT.

This clone was recorded once. The chain recombines TRBV27 with TRBJ1-1; D gene uncertain. Germline V gives CDR1 MNHEY, CDR2 SMNVEV (reference sequence). CDR3 size: 13 residues. V was shortened by 2 bases and J by 7 bases, with 11 bases between the two germline ends. This CDR3 reads CASSLASSLEAFF. In nucleotides, the CDR3 is TGTGCCAGCAGTTTAGCGTCCAGCCTTGAAGCTTTCTTT.

The CDR3 loop is CASSLTRGSGLSHTDTQYF. CDR3 sequence (DNA): TGTGCCAGCAGCTTAACGCGGGGATCAGGGCTATCCCACACAGATACGCAGTATTTT. The chain is built from TRBV7-3 and TRBJ2-3, with D tentatively TRBD2 (6 bases). Trimming took off 0 bases at V and 2 bases at J, with 21 bases between the two ends. Germline CDR1 reads SGHTA; CDR2 reads FQGTGA. This CDR3 contains 19 residues.

This chain connects TRBV25-1 to TRBJ2-3; D gene ambiguous. Germline V lookup: CDR1 MGHDK, CDR2 SYGVNS. The CDR3 totals 15 residues. The V and J ends lost 4 bases and 2 bases respectively, with 13 bases between them. In DNA form, the CDR3 reads TGTGCCAGCAGTGCCTTTGAAGTTCTCACAGATACGCAGTATTTT. Residues: CASSAFEVLTDTQYF.

CDR3 nucleotides: TGTGCCAGTAGCGGCGGGAGGGCCACCGAGACCCAGTACTTC. Translated: CASSGGRATETQYF. The chain is built from TRBV19 and TRBJ2-5; the match to TRBD2 covers 9 bases. The CDR3 totals 14 residues. V shed 6 bases, J shed 5 bases, and the junction held 7 bases outside the gene matches. Germline CDR1 is LNHDA and CDR2 is SQIVND (reference sequence).

This chain connects TRBV4-1 to TRBJ2-7, with TRBD2 matching 10 bases. Per the germline V gene, CDR1 is MGHRA and CDR2 is YSYEKL. V shed 2 bases, J shed 0 bases, and the junction held 7 bases outside the gene matches. The CDR3 sequence is 17 residues long. CDR3 nucleotide sequence: TGCGCCAGCAGCCAACCCCTAGCGGGAGAATTCTCCTACGAGCAGTACTTC. The encoded protein is CASSQPLAGEFSYEQYF.

V and J are TRBV7-9 and TRBJ1-2; D is uncertain. The CDR3 has 15 amino acids. CDR1 is SEHNR, CDR2 FQNEAQ, per germline (reference sequence). The V end lost 1 base, the J end lost 0 bases, and 9 bases lay between the germline ends. In DNA, the CDR3 is TGTGCCAGCAGCTTAGTACAGCCAGCTAACTATGGCTACACCTTC. Protein: CASSLVQPANYGYTF.